The 5 T cell receptor beta chains reported below all come from one sample, sequenced in a study of glioma-infiltrating T cells after dendritic cell vaccination. Assay used: immunoSEQ multiplex PCR; TCRdb lists only in-frame clones, some missing. The table lists roughly 100,000 clones, 75% to 85% of them singletons. Material: blood, obtained before dendritic cell vaccination. The receptors shown here come from a human donor with glioblastoma.

This clone was counted only a few times. CDR3 protein: CAWSPESTDTQYF. Here the CDR3 DNA reads TGTGCCTGGAGTCCAGAAAGCACAGATACGCAGTATTTT. The V and J genes are TRBV30 and TRBJ2-3; D is undetermined. V lost 2 bases, J lost 0 bases, and 6 bases lay in between. The CDR3 covers 13 residues. Germline values: CDR1 GTSNPN, CDR2 SVGIG (reference sequence).

The CDR3 region has the DNA TGTGCCAGCAGCTCGGGACAGGGGGTAGGGAACACTGAAGCTTTCTTT. Its translation: CASSSGQGVGNTEAFF. The chain uses TRBV7-9 and TRBJ1-1; the match to TRBD1 covers 11 bases. The CDR3 loop spans 16 amino acids. In germline, CDR1 is SEHNR, CDR2 FQNEAQ (reference sequence). The junction had 5 bases not matched to a gene; V was cut back by 4 bases and J by 1 base. Combining the CDR3 with reference TRBV7-9 and TRBJ1-1 gives the whole variable domain DTGVSQNPRHKITKRGQNVTFRCDPISEHNRLYWYRQTLGQGPEFLTYFQNEAQLEKSRLLSDRFSAERPKGSFSTLEIQRTEQGDSAMYLCASSSGQGVGNTEAFFGQGTRLTVV.

The chain has TRBV7-6 and TRBJ1-4, with a tentative D call TRBD1 (6 bases). Trimming removed 5 bases at V and 7 bases at J, with 14 bases between. This CDR3 comprises 14 residues. Looked up from germline, CDR1 is SGHVS and CDR2 is FNYEAQ. CDR3 sequence reads: CASSRGGGSEKLFF. The DNA for the CDR3 is TGTGCCAGCAGCCGAGGGGGGGGCAGTGAAAAACTGTTTTTT.

The V call is TRBV10-3, the J call TRBJ1-2, with D possibly TRBD1 on 5 matching bases. This CDR3 is 14 amino acids long. V was clipped by 3 bases and J by 4 bases, with 12 bases between them. Germline V CDR1 and CDR2: ENHRY, SYGVKD. The CDR3 loop is CAISDKGATYGYTF. CDR3 coding DNA: TGTGCCATCAGTGATAAAGGGGCTACCTATGGCTACACCTTC.

This clone was seen a few times. V is TRBV2 and J is TRBJ1-6; the D gene is possibly TRBD1 (5 bases). The length of the CDR3 is 13 residues. Between the trimmed V and J ends, which lost 10 bases and 7 bases, there was a span of 14 bases. Germline CDR1 and CDR2: SNHLY and FYNNEI. The CDR3 DNA follows: TGTGCCATTGGGACCCGGGGGAATTCACCCCTCCACTTT. Encoded protein: CAIGTRGNSPLHF.